These T cell receptor beta chains were read from a single sample in a study of CD8+ T cells in alopecia areata. The table came from immunoSEQ multiplex PCR; TCRdb's copy has only in-frame clones and leaves some out. The sample lists 65,000 to 75,000 clones; about 30% were seen once. The sequencing here drew on CD8+ T cells sorted from blood, taken at week 4, from a patient treated with tofacitinib. These receptors came from a human donor with alopecia areata. Each CDR3 is given without its conserved first and last residue. Fields, in order: CDR3 length, clone size, V gene, J gene, CDR3 protein. Some rows have no size entry. The others give once, few or many, or a class for an expanded clone.

8	NA	TRBV29-1	TRBJ1-4	SVGFEKLF
13	few	TRBV29-1	TRBJ2-7	SVEDYSESSYEQY
13	few	TRBV29-1	TRBJ2-6	SVGGLSPGANVLT
13	NA	TRBV15	TRBJ2-5	ATSRESAAQETQY
12	NA	TRBV28	TRBJ1-2	ASSLEGADYGYT
10	NA	TRBV15	TRBJ2-5	ATSRTPGPDY
13	few	TRBV29-1	TRBJ2-7	SVARGQGQGYEQY
15	once	TRBV2	TRBJ2-5	ASSEANREIWMKTQY
12	few	TRBV6-1	TRBJ1-1	ASSELSGYTEAF
10	NA	TRBV27	TRBJ1-5	ASGTGAQPQH
11	few	TRBV5-1	TRBJ1-1	ASSLGTGEEAF